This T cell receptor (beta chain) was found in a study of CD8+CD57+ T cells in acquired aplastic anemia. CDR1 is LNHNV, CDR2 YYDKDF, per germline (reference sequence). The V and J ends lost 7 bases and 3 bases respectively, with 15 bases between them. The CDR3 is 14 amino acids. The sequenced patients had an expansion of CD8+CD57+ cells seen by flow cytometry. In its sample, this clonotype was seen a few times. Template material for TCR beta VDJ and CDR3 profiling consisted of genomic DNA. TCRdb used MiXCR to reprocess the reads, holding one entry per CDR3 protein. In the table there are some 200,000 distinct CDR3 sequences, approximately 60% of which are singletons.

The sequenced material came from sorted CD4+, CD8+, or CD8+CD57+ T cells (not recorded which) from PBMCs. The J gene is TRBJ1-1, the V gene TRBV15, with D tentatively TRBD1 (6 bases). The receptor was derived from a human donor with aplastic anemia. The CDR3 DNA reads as TGTGCCACCACCCAGGGGAGTGGGGACACTGAAGCTTTCTTT. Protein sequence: CATTQGSGDTEAFF.